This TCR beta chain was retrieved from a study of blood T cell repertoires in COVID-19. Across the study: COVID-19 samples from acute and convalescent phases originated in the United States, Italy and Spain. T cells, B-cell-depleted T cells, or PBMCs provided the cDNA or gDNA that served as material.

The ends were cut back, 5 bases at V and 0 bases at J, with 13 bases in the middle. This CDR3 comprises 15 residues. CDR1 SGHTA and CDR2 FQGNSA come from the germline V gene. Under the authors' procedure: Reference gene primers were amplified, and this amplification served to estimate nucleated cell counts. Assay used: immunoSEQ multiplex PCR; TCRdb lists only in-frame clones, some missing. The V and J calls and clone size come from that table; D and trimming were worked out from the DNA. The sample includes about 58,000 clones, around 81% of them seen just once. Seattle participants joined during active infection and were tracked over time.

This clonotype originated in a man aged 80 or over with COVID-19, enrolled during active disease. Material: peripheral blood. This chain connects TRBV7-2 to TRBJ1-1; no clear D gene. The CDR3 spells CASSIATKLNTEAFF. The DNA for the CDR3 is TGTGCCAGCAGCATCGCGACAAAACTGAACACTGAAGCTTTCTTT.